Below, one T cell receptor beta chain is given with its context. Trimming took 0 bases from V and 7 from J; bases not matched to a gene: 5. The CDR3 runs 14 residues. CDR1 and CDR2 from the germline V gene are SGHRS and YFSETQ. This record comes from a study of blood T cell repertoires in COVID-19. Study background: Acute and convalescent COVID-19 samples came from the United States, Italy and Spain.

As processed by the authors: Amplification of reference gene primers provided the estimated nucleated cell counts. The protocol was immunoSEQ multiplex PCR, while the TCRdb copy is restricted to in-frame clones and leaves out a portion. The D gene and trimming were derived from the DNA, and the V and J assignments and clone size from that table. This table holds over 200,000 clones, roughly 88% found once. This clonotype was sampled from a woman aged 25 to 39 who had been exposed to COVID-19. Sequences were obtained from PBMCs or T cells enriched from blood (not recorded which). The V gene is TRBV5-1, the J gene TRBJ1-2, with TRBD1 identical over 8 bases. The CDR3, as DNA: TGCGCCAGCAGCTTGGAAAACAGGGGGAGTGGCTACACCTTC. Protein: CASSLENRGSGYTF.